The 24 T cell receptor beta chains given below trace back to one sample, sequenced in a study of OX40 agonist ivuxolimab in advanced cancers. The data were produced by immunoSEQ multiplex PCR, yet TCRdb's version contains in-frame clones alone and is incomplete. The sample shows approximately 81,000 clones, roughly 91% of them seen only once. The sequencing here drew on CD4+ or CD8+ T cells sorted from blood, taken in a trial of the OX40 agonist ivuxolimab. The source is an adult with an advanced solid tumor such as melanoma, head and neck, liver or kidney cancer.

CDR3 nucleotides: TGTGCCAGCACCAGGGGGCTTAGTTCACCCCTCCACTTT. This codes for CASTRGLSSPLHF. V usage is TRBV7-2 and J usage is TRBJ1-6; 8 bases are shared with TRBD1. The CDR3 is made up of 13 amino acids. The V segment lost 7 bases and the J segment 9 bases; nucleotides outside the gene matches: 5. Germline lookup yields CDR1 SGHTA and CDR2 FQGNSA.

The chain employs TRBV21-1 and TRBJ2-3; TRBD2, the table's D call, lacks a check against the DNA. TRBV21-1 is a pseudogene segment. The CDR3 consists of 15 residues. The CDR3 DNA is TGTGCCAGCACCTCGATACTAGGGCGCACAGATACGCAGTATTTT. Its translation: CASTSILGRTDTQYF.

The V and J genes are TRBV27 and TRBJ1-2; 7 bases map to TRBD1. Germline V gene sequence: CDR1 MNHEY, CDR2 SMNVEV (reference sequence). The CDR3 is made up of 16 amino acids. The trim removed 0 bases at V and 2 bases at J, leaving 6 bases unmatched. The CDR3, as DNA: TGTGCCAGCAGTTTATCGAGGGGGCAGGGCAACTATGGCTACACCTTC. Its protein is CASSLSRGQGNYGYTF.

This clone was seen a few times. V is TRBV20-1 and J is TRBJ2-1; the D is unclear. Trimming took 5 bases from V and 0 from J, leaving 2 bases between them. CDR1 and CDR2 (germline): DFQATT, SNEGSKA (reference sequence). This CDR3 contains 11 residues. The CDR3 reads CSARSYNEQFF. CDR3 DNA: TGCAGTGCTCGCTCCTACAATGAGCAGTTCTTC.

This chain connects TRBV5-5 to TRBJ1-3; D is perhaps TRBD1 (5 bases). The ends were cut back, 0 bases at V and 3 bases at J, with 10 bases in the middle. This CDR3 region has 15 residues. Germline V gives CDR1 SGHKS, CDR2 YYEKEE (reference sequence). CDR3 sequence (DNA): TGTGCCAGCAGCTTGGACGGGGCGGGTGGAAACACCATATATTTT. As protein: CASSLDGAGGNTIYF.

Only a few counts were recorded for this clone. V is TRBV18 and J is TRBJ2-1; D may be TRBD1 (6 bases). Trimming took off 8 bases at V and 5 bases at J, with 13 bases between the two ends. The CDR3 has 13 amino acids. Germline-derived CDR1 and CDR2 are KGHSH and LQKENI. CDR3 sequence reads: CASTAQGDNEQFF. CDR3 coding DNA: TGTGCCAGCACCGCACAGGGAGACAATGAGCAGTTCTTC. Filled out from reference TRBV18 and TRBJ2-1, the complete variable domain reads NAGVMQNPRHLVRRRGQEARLRCSPMKGHSHVYWYRQLPEEGLKFMVYLQKENIIDESGMPKERFSAEFPKEGPSILRIQQVVRGDSAAYFCASTAQGDNEQFFGPGTRLTVL.

The chain is built from TRBV7-2 and TRBJ2-7, with unresolved D. The CDR3 extends over 15 amino acids. V was trimmed by 4 bases and J by 2 bases, leaving 15 bases between them. Per germline, CDR1 SGHTA and CDR2 FQGNSA. The CDR3 region is CASSYPRTAPYEQYF. The CDR3 DNA follows: TGTGCCAGCAGCTACCCCCGGACGGCACCCTACGAGCAGTACTTC.

The sample holds one count of this clone. V and J are TRBV19 and TRBJ1-2; D not resolved. Trimming pared 7 bases from V and 5 bases from J, leaving 26 bases between. Germline lookup yields CDR1 LNHDA and CDR2 SQIVND (reference sequence). The CDR3 spans 17 residues. In nucleotides, the CDR3 is TGTGCCAGTATCCCCTTGGGCCACCGTGATGGGGAATATGGCTACACCTTC. Translating it yields CASIPLGHRDGEYGYTF.

CDR3 sequence (DNA): TGTGCCAGCAGCTCTCAGACTAGCAGTTCGGATACGCAGTATTTT. Encoded protein: CASSSQTSSSDTQYF. This rearrangement joins TRBV13 to TRBJ2-3; 7 nucleotides agree with TRBD2. CDR3 size: 15 residues. Germline CDR1 PRHDT, CDR2 FYEKMQ (reference sequence). Trimming removed 4 bases from V and 6 bases from J; junction bases left unmatched: 10.

There are a few counts of this clone. This chain uses TRBV18 with TRBJ1-1; D may be TRBD1 (5 bases). The germline V gene encodes CDR1 KGHSH and CDR2 LQKENI. The CDR3 is made up of 12 amino acids. Between the trimmed V and J ends, which lost 5 bases and 5 bases, there was a span of 9 bases. CDR3 in amino acids: CASSNGGTEAFF. The CDR3 bases are TGTGCCAGCTCAAACGGGGGGACTGAAGCTTTCTTT.

The chain carries TRBV9 and TRBJ1-1; D not certain. The CDR3 contains 15 residues. The germline V gene has CDR1 SGDLS and CDR2 YYNGEE. Trimming took off 4 bases at V and 10 bases at J, with 23 bases between the two ends. In nucleotides, the CDR3 is TGTGCCAGCAGCCTTTCGGGCAGGCTGGCCATCGGAGCTTTCTTT. Translation: CASSLSGRLAIGAFF.

The CDR3 DNA is TGTGCCATCAGTGACCCAGGGTACACTGAAGCTTTCTTT. This gives the protein CAISDPGYTEAFF. The rearrangement joins TRBV10-3 to TRBJ1-1; TRBD1 might be the D (5 bases). Looked up from germline, CDR1 is ENHRY and CDR2 is SYGVKD. This CDR3 contains 13 residues. Deletions cut 3 bases from V and 3 bases from J, with 8 bases between.

V usage is TRBV7-9 and J usage is TRBJ2-7; D gene uncertain. Trimming took 5 bases from V and 3 from J, leaving 8 bases between them. Germline V gene data show CDR1 as SEHNR and CDR2 as FQNEAQ (reference sequence). CDR3 length: 12 residues. CDR3 loop: CASSRDHYEQYF. CDR3 DNA sequence: TGTGCCAGCAGCCGCGATCACTACGAGCAGTACTTC. The entire variable domain, with the rest obtained from reference TRBV7-9 and TRBJ2-7, is as follows: DTGVSQNPRHKITKRGQNVTFRCDPISEHNRLYWYRQTLGQGPEFLTYFQNEAQLEKSRLLSDRFSAERPKGSFSTLEIQRTEQGDSAMYLCASSRDHYEQYFGPGTRLTVT.

The V gene is TRBV29-1, the J gene TRBJ1-2; D gene uncertain. Trimming stripped 7 bases from V and 8 bases from J, with 20 bases between. Germline loops: CDR1 SQVTM, CDR2 ANQGSEA. This CDR3 comprises 13 residues. The CDR3 DNA reads TGCAGCGCCGATCGGGAAGGACCGTGGGGCTACACCTTC. It codes for CSADREGPWGYTF.

The CDR3 protein is CASTTRLGYTF. As DNA, the CDR3 is TGTGCCAGCACTACGAGGTTGGGCTACACCTTC. J is TRBJ1-2 and V is TRBV6-5; D is ambiguous. CDR1 MNHEY and CDR2 SVGAGI come from the germline V gene. Trimming took off 7 bases at V and 8 bases at J, with 11 bases between the two ends. The CDR3 runs to 11 residues.

The chain employs TRBV7-2 and TRBJ2-3, with a possible D match to TRBD2 (6 bases). V lost 4 bases and J 6 bases, leaving 11 bases between the germline ends. This CDR3 is 13 amino acids long. The germline V gene encodes CDR1 SGHTA and CDR2 FQGNSA. DNA for the CDR3: TGTGCCAGCAGCTCAAGGGCGGGGGATACGCAGTATTTT. It codes for CASSSRAGDTQYF.

The chain recombines TRBV5-5 with TRBJ2-2; D gene uncertain. The V gene lost 1 base and the J gene lost 5 bases, with 18 bases spanning the gap. The CDR3 contains 17 residues. The germline V gene encodes CDR1 SGHKS and CDR2 YYEKEE (reference sequence). The CDR3 loop is CASSLLTRPIGTGELFF. In DNA, the CDR3 is TGTGCCAGCAGCTTGTTAACAAGGCCGATTGGGACCGGGGAGCTGTTTTTT.

V gene TRBV29-1 combines with J gene TRBJ2-2; possibly TRBD1 for D (7 bases). This CDR3 contains 16 residues. The germline V gene encodes CDR1 SQVTM and CDR2 ANQGSEA. The V end lost 7 bases, the J end lost 2 bases, and 20 bases lay between the germline ends. This CDR3 reads CSAELRGTDNTGELFF. The CDR3 bases are TGCAGCGCTGAGTTACGCGGGACAGACAACACCGGGGAGCTGTTTTTT.

This clone occurred a few times. The J gene is TRBJ1-6, the V gene TRBV7-2; D not resolved. The CDR3 is made up of 12 amino acids. The germline gives CDR1 SGHTA, CDR2 FQGNSA. The V end lost 5 bases, the J end lost 10 bases, and 9 bases lay between the germline ends. CDR3 in DNA: TGTGCCAGCAGCGTAAACGAATCACCCCTCCACTTT. Protein product: CASSVNESPLHF.

This chain links TRBV11-1 with TRBJ2-1; 12 bases fit TRBD2. CDR3 length: 14 residues. J was trimmed by 5 bases and V by 8 bases; bases with no gene match: 4. Germline CDR1 SGHAT, CDR2 FQDESV (reference sequence). CDR3 sequence: CASARLAGDNEQFF. The DNA for the CDR3 is TGTGCCAGCGCGAGACTAGCGGGAGACAATGAGCAGTTCTTC.

In this sample, this clone turned up once. V is TRBV9 and J is TRBJ2-1, with unresolved D. The germline V gene has CDR1 SGDLS and CDR2 YYNGEE. V lost 0 bases to trimming and J lost 5 bases, with 12 bases between them. The CDR3 has 15 residues. The CDR3 nucleotides read TGTGCCAGCAGCGTAGCAAACGGTCTACACAATGAGCAGTTCTTC. The encoded protein is CASSVANGLHNEQFF.

The chain uses TRBV7-9 and TRBJ1-4; D unclear. Germline loops: CDR1 SEHNR, CDR2 FQNEAQ (reference sequence). The CDR3 runs 12 residues. V lost 8 bases and J 5 bases, leaving 9 bases between the germline ends. The CDR3 reads CASSRRNEKLFF. In DNA, the CDR3 is TGTGCCAGCTCTAGACGGAATGAAAAACTGTTTTTT.

As DNA, the CDR3 is TGTGCCAGCAGCGTTGGAGTTGACACAGATACGCAGTATTTT. Translating it yields CASSVGVDTDTQYF. The chain combines TRBV7-3 with TRBJ2-3; no clear D. Germline lookup yields CDR1 SGHTA and CDR2 FQGTGA. Trimming shortened V by 5 bases and J by 2 bases, and 11 bases separated the two germline ends. The CDR3 sequence is 14 residues long.

The V and J genes are TRBV4-3 and TRBJ2-1; perhaps TRBD1 as D (5 bases). The germline gives CDR1 LGHNA, CDR2 YSLEER. The ends were cut back, 2 bases at V and 2 bases at J, with 19 bases in the middle. The CDR3 length is 18 residues. The CDR3, as DNA: TGCGCCAGCAGCCAAAGATGGGGTGGGGCAGGACCCTACAATGAGCAGTTCTTC. It is translated as CASSQRWGGAGPYNEQFF.